The TCR beta chain under discussion was sequenced for a study of shared clonotypes between healthy human individuals. This clone came up many times. As yet, its antigen is unknown. The CDR3 spans 16 residues. V lost 4 bases, J lost 2 bases, and 17 bases lay in between. CDR1 is MGHRA, CDR2 YSYEKL, per germline. Study-level findings and limits: Deeper or shallower sequencing was expected to change how clonotypes are shared among donors.

Ten immunoSEQ deep assay plates were used to sequence unsorted PBMC DNA. TCRdb's copy holds only in-frame clones and misses some; the assay was immunoSEQ multiplex PCR. The repertoire holds roughly 500,000 clones, with roughly 77% as singletons. The specimen was PBMCs. The clonotype was recovered from a woman aged 40 to 49 in good health. Some clones in this sample may be carry-over from other donors' samples. The V call is TRBV4-1, the J call TRBJ1-1; possibly TRBD1 for D (5 bases). The chain's CDR3 is CASSPLGQGGNTEAFF. CDR3 DNA: TGCGCCAGCAGCCCCTTAGGGCAGGGAGGTAACACTGAAGCTTTCTTT.